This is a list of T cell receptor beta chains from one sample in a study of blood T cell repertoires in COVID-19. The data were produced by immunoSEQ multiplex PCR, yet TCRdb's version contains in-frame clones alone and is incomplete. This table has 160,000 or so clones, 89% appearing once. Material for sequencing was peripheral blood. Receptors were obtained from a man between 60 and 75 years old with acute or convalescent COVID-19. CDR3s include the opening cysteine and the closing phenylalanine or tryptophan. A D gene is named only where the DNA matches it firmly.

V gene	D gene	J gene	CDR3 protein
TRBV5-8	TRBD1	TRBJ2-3	CASSAGQASTDTQYF
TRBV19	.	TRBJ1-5	CASSIRFEGIQPQHF
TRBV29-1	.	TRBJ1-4	CSGGTTNEKLFF
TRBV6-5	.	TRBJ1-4	CASKRDSVEKLFF
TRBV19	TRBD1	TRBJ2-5	CASRKTGGFQQTQYF
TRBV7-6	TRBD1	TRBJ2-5	CASSLNWDSKETQYF
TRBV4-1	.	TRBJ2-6	CASSSILWPGSSGANVLTF
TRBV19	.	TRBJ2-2	CASSIRSLPNTGELFF
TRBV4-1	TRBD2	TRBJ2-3	CASSQVSGGATEYF
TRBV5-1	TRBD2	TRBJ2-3	CASSVGLAGAPTDTQYF
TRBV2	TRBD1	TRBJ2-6	CARSRDRGLSGANVLTF
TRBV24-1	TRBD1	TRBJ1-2	CATPGGINYGYTF
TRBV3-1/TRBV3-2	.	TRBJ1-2	CASSHGRFNYGYTF
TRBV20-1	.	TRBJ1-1	CSAKDTAAFF
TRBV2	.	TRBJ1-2	CASSEGRPNYGYTF
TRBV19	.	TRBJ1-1	CASRSRVGGSFF
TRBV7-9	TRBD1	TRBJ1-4	CASSWTGFEKLFF
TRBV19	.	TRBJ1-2	CASSIDRGSDGYTF
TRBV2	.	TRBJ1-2	CASGQNYGYTF
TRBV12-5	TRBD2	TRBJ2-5	CASGLVLFAGTSGGETQYF
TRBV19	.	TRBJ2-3	CASSILVADTQYF
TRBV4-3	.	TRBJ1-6	CASSQGRTVNSPLHF
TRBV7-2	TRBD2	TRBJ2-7	CASSLDGGTYEQYF
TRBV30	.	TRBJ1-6	CAGGPRSYNSPLHF
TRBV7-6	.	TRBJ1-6	CASSVTAGNSPLHF
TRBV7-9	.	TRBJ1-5	CASSLVGRVGNQPQHF